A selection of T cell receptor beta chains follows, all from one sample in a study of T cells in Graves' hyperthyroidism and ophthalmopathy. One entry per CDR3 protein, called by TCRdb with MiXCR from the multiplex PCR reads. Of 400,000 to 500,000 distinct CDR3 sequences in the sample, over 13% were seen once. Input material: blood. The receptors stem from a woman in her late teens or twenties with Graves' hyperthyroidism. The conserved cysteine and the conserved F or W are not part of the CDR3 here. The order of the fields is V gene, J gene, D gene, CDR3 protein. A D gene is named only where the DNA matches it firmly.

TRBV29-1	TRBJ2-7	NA	SVGTNYEQY
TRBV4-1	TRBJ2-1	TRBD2	ASSQDRLRRTSGSRNEQF
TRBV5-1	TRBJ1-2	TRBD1	ASSLSQGADGYT
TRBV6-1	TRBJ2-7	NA	ASSDPGATYYEQY
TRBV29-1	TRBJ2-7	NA	SVSSETYEQY
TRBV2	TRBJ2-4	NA	ASDPAEGQNIQY
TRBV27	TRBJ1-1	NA	ASSLRARGNTEAF
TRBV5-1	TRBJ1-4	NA	ASSLAPSGGGVNEKLF
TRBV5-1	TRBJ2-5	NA	ASSLARETQY
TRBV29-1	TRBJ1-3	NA	SVVSGPASGNTIY
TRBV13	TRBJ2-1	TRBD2	ASASGGNEQF
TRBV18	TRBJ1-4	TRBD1	ASSLDREENNEKLF
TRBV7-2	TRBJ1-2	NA	ASSLVIGEGYGYT
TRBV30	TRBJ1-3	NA	ACEGDTANTIY
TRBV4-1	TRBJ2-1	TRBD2	ASRPPGGGTYNEQF
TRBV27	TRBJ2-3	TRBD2	ASSSPSSGGGTDTQY
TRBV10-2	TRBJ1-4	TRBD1	ASSSGDRADEKLF
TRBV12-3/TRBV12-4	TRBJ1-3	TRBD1	ASSSGTGGPFGNTIY
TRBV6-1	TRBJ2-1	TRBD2	ASSETGTSGNWEQF
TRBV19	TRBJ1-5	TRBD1	ASQQGSVEH
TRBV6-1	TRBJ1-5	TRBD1	ASRPRLQGDQPQH
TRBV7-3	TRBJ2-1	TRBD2	ASSPGLAFTYNEQF
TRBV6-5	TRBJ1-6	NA	ASSYEGGNSPLH
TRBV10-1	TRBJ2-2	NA	ASSESSGGELF
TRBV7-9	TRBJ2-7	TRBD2	ASSSSGEQY
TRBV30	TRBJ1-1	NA	AWRQANTEAF
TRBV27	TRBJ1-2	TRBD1	ASSFAGTGINGYT
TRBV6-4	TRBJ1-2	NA	ASSDSVPAYGYT
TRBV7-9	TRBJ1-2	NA	AGSLAGLYGYT
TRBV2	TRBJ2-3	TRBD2	ASSLPAGVVDTQY
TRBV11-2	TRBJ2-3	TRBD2	ASSHNSGMQRDTQY
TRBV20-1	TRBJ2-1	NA	SAPPAEEVDEQF
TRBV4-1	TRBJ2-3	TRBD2	ASSQDSAGGTDTQY
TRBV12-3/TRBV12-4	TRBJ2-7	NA	ASSHRKGRYEQY
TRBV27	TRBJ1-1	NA	ASARQAMNTEAF
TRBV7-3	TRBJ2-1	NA	ASSLNARPVGSYNEQF
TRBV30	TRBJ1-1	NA	AWSERGGAF
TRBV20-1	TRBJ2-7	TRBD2	SASSPLAGADGYEQY
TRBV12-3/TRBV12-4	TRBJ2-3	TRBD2	ASSLSLAGGPPQY
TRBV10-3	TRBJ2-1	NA	AISEQGYNEQF
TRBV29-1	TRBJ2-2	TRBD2	SVEDLETSGTGELF